A selection of T cell receptor beta chains follows, all from one sample in a study of blood T cell repertoires in COVID-19. The table came from immunoSEQ multiplex PCR; TCRdb's copy has only in-frame clones and leaves some out. The table has 150,000 to 200,000 clones, about 85% seen once. Sequenced material: peripheral blood. The receptors were sampled from a woman aged 80 or over with acute or convalescent COVID-19. Both conserved end residues are part of each CDR3. Each record gives: V gene, D gene, CDR3 length, clone size, J gene, CDR3 DNA, CDR3 protein. The D gene is left open where the match is weak. Only part of the rows carry a size: once, few, many, or a class if the clone is expanded.

v_gene: TRBV11-3
d_gene: -
len: 15
abundance: -
j_gene: TRBJ1-1
CDR3nt: TGTGCCAGCAGCATATCCGGACATTCGGGCACTGAAGCTTTCTTT
CDR3aa: CASSISGHSGTEAFF

v_gene: TRBV30
d_gene: TRBD1
len: 15
abundance: -
j_gene: TRBJ2-7
CDR3nt: TGTGCCTGGAGTCTCAGGGAGAGACAGGGCTACGAGCAGTACTTC
CDR3aa: CAWSLRERQGYEQYF

v_gene: TRBV19
d_gene: -
len: 15
abundance: -
j_gene: TRBJ2-7
CDR3nt: TGTGCCAGTAGTAGAGCTTGGAGGAGCTCCTACGAGCAGTACTTC
CDR3aa: CASSRAWRSSYEQYF

v_gene: TRBV7-3
d_gene: -
len: 13
abundance: -
j_gene: TRBJ1-1
CDR3nt: TGTGCCAGCAGCTTTTCGAGGAACACTGAAGCTTTCTTT
CDR3aa: CASSFSRNTEAFF

v_gene: TRBV20-1
d_gene: -
len: 14
abundance: -
j_gene: TRBJ2-7
CDR3nt: TGCAGTGCTAGTCAACTAGCTCCCGCCTACGAGCAGTACTTC
CDR3aa: CSASQLAPAYEQYF

v_gene: TRBV10-3
d_gene: -
len: 13
abundance: -
j_gene: TRBJ2-3
CDR3nt: TGTGCCATCAGTGGGACTTCGGCAGATACGCAGTATTTT
CDR3aa: CAISGTSADTQYF

v_gene: TRBV6-5
d_gene: TRBD2
len: 15
abundance: -
j_gene: TRBJ2-2
CDR3nt: TGTGCCAGCAGATCCGGACTAGGTAACACCGGGGAGCTGTTTTTT
CDR3aa: CASRSGLGNTGELFF

v_gene: TRBV20-1
d_gene: -
len: 10
abundance: -
j_gene: TRBJ2-5
CDR3nt: TGCAGTGCGTATCAAGAGACCCAGTACTTC
CDR3aa: CSAYQETQYF

v_gene: TRBV7-2
d_gene: TRBD2
len: 17
abundance: -
j_gene: TRBJ2-7
CDR3nt: TGTGCCAGCAGCACCGGGACTAGCGGGGGTCGGAAATACGAGCAGTACTTC
CDR3aa: CASSTGTSGGRKYEQYF

v_gene: TRBV6-5
d_gene: -
len: 14
abundance: once
j_gene: TRBJ1-2
CDR3nt: TGTGCCAGCAGTTACTCGGCAGGGAAGGATGGCTACACCTTC
CDR3aa: CASSYSAGKDGYTF

v_gene: TRBV7-8
d_gene: -
len: 15
abundance: -
j_gene: TRBJ1-3
CDR3nt: TGTGCCAGCAGCTTAGACGGCGGCTCTGGAAACACCATATATTTT
CDR3aa: CASSLDGGSGNTIYF